This is a list of T cell receptor beta chains from one sample in a study of T-cell reconstitution after alpha-beta-depleted transplantation in children. TCRdb called the PCR reads again in MiXCR, with one record for every CDR3 protein. The profile shows 670,000 or so distinct CDR3 sequences, roughly 13% of them singletons. The sequences come from PBMCs, collected before TCRalphabeta/CD19-depleted stem cell transplant. The receptors stem from a girl aged 2 to 10 with congenital amegakaryocytic thrombocytopenia, due to receive a stem cell transplant. The CDR3 runs from the conserved cysteine through the conserved F or W. The D gene is left open where the match is weak. Some rows have no size entry. The others give once, few or many, or a class for an expanded clone.

clone size	V gene	D gene	J gene	CDR3 protein	CDR3 DNA
few	TRBV4-1	TRBD2	TRBJ2-7	CASSRPGLDTYEQYF	TGCGCCAGCAGCCGTCCGGGACTAGATACCTACGAGCAGTACTTC
many	TRBV12-3/TRBV12-4	NA	TRBJ1-1	CASTILHPGRGAFF	TGTGCCAGCACCATCCTCCACCCCGGGAGGGGAGCTTTCTTT
few	TRBV20-1	TRBD2	TRBJ2-3	CSAPGRRTSTDTQYF	TGCAGTGCCCCCGGGAGGAGAACTAGCACAGATACGCAGTATTTT
NA	TRBV7-6	TRBD2	TRBJ2-3	CASSLAVLAGLTDTQYF	TGTGCCAGCAGCTTAGCCGTCCTAGCGGGACTCACAGATACGCAGTATTTT
few	TRBV19	NA	TRBJ2-1	CASSPNRDWSSYNEQFF	TGTGCCAGTAGTCCTAACCGGGACTGGAGCTCCTACAATGAGCAGTTCTTC
NA	TRBV4-1	TRBD1	TRBJ1-1	CASSHARGTGMANTEAFF	TGCGCCAGCAGCCACGCCCGGGGGACAGGGATGGCGAACACTGAAGCTTTCTTT
many	TRBV12-3/TRBV12-4	NA	TRBJ2-5	CASSPSSISSGTQYF	TGTGCCAGCAGTCCCAGCAGCATAAGTAGCGGGACCCAGTACTTC
few	TRBV12-3/TRBV12-4	TRBD1	TRBJ2-7	CASTDRASYEQYF	TGTGCCAGCACCGACAGGGCGTCCTACGAGCAGTACTTC
NA	TRBV6-5	TRBD2	TRBJ2-7	CASSYSIAGGYYEQYF	TGTGCCAGCAGTTACTCGATAGCGGGAGGTTACTACGAGCAGTACTTC
few	TRBV3-1	TRBD2	TRBJ2-1	CASRRGGTSGRASYNEQFF	TGTGCCAGCAGACGAGGTGGGACTAGCGGGAGGGCATCCTACAATGAGCAGTTCTTC
NA	TRBV5-1	TRBD2	TRBJ2-7	CASSSGSGLAGTYEQYF	TGCGCCAGCAGCTCTGGCTCGGGACTAGCGGGAACCTACGAGCAGTACTTC
NA	TRBV20-1	TRBD2	TRBJ2-7	CSASAREGRISEQYF	TGCAGTGCTAGTGCGCGGGAGGGCCGGATTTCCGAGCAGTACTTC
few	TRBV7-9	NA	TRBJ2-3	CASSLPAGLRDTQYF	TGTGCCAGCAGCCTCCCGGCAGGCCTGAGGGATACGCAGTATTTT
many	TRBV11-3	NA	TRBJ1-1	CASSRLGDTEAFF	TGTGCCAGCAGCCGGCTTGGGGACACTGAAGCTTTCTTT
few	TRBV7-9	TRBD1	TRBJ1-1	CASSPVKGQYTEAFF	TGTGCCAGCAGCCCGGTAAAGGGACAGTACACTGAAGCTTTCTTT
NA	TRBV27	TRBD1	TRBJ2-1	CASNKDRDNEQFF	TGTGCCAGCAACAAAGACAGGGACAATGAGCAGTTCTTC
NA	TRBV20-1	TRBD1	TRBJ2-3	CSADRVPSTDTQYF	TGCAGTGCTGACAGGGTCCCTAGCACAGATACGCAGTATTTT
few	TRBV29-1	TRBD1	TRBJ2-7	CSADTGGVAYEQYF	TGCAGCGCAGACACAGGGGGAGTTGCCTACGAGCAGTACTTC
many	TRBV7-9	NA	TRBJ2-7	CASSLWDFEQYF	TGTGCCAGCAGCTTGTGGGATTTCGAGCAGTACTTC
few	TRBV4-1	NA	TRBJ1-1	CASSQEGGGAEAFF	TGCGCCAGCAGCCAAGAAGGGGGAGGGGCTGAAGCTTTCTTT
many	TRBV7-2	NA	TRBJ2-7	CASSFYPGETYEQYF	TGTGCCAGCAGCTTCTACCCGGGAGAGACATACGAGCAGTACTTC
NA	TRBV6-5	NA	TRBJ1-5	CASRAHQPQHF	TGTGCCAGCAGGGCTCATCAGCCCCAGCATTTT
many	TRBV20-1	TRBD2	TRBJ2-3	CSADLAGVRTDTQYF	TGCAGTGCTGATTTAGCGGGAGTGCGCACAGATACGCAGTATTTT
NA	TRBV27	NA	TRBJ1-2	CASSTSDKQDGYTF	TGTGCCAGCAGTACTTCCGACAAGCAAGATGGCTACACCTTC
NA	TRBV7-6	NA	TRBJ2-1	CASSWARDVGQTVGNEQFF	TGTGCCAGCAGCTGGGCTAGGGACGTGGGACAAACCGTGGGGAATGAGCAGTTCTTC
many	TRBV12-3/TRBV12-4	NA	TRBJ2-1	CASRKLHNEQFF	TGTGCCAGCAGAAAGCTACACAATGAGCAGTTCTTC
many	TRBV20-1	NA	TRBJ2-1	CSARGRLDNEQFF	TGCAGTGCTAGAGGGCGGCTTGACAATGAGCAGTTCTTC
few	TRBV5-1	TRBD2	TRBJ2-3	CASSPTLVRGREGTDTQYF	TGCGCCAGCAGCCCGACTTTAGTCCGAGGGCGGGAGGGCACAGATACGCAGTATTTT
few	TRBV18	TRBD2	TRBJ2-7	CASSPTGTMDEQYF	TGTGCCAGCTCACCAACCGGGACTATGGACGAGCAGTACTTC
NA	TRBV15	TRBD2	TRBJ2-1	CATERTSRNPNEQFF	TGTGCCACCGAGCGGACTAGCAGGAACCCCAATGAGCAGTTCTTC
NA	TRBV5-5	TRBD2	TRBJ2-5	CASSTGTSYWETQYF	TGTGCCAGCAGCACGGGGACTAGTTACTGGGAGACCCAGTACTTC
few	TRBV5-1	TRBD1	TRBJ2-5	CASRVQGVETQYF	TGCGCCAGCAGAGTACAGGGGGTTGAGACCCAGTACTTC
few	TRBV7-2	TRBD2	TRBJ2-7	CASSLFHGGGSYEQYF	TGTGCCAGCAGCTTATTTCACGGGGGGGGCTCCTACGAGCAGTACTTC
many	TRBV15	NA	TRBJ1-2	CATSRDTLGGNYGYTF	TGTGCCACCAGCAGAGATACCCTGGGTGGGAATTATGGCTACACCTTC
many	TRBV20-1	TRBD2	TRBJ2-1	CSAREATSGIDEQFF	TGCAGTGCTAGAGAGGCGACTAGCGGGATCGATGAGCAGTTCTTC
many	TRBV12-3/TRBV12-4	TRBD2	TRBJ2-7	CASSHWKRGHYEQYF	TGTGCCAGCAGTCACTGGAAGCGGGGCCACTACGAGCAGTACTTC
many	TRBV7-6	NA	TRBJ1-3	CASSRPGVPGNTIYF	TGTGCCAGCAGCCGACCCGGGGTCCCTGGAAACACCATATATTTT
NA	TRBV10-3	NA	TRBJ2-1	CAIGLGENNEQFF	TGTGCCATCGGGCTAGGGGAAAACAATGAGCAGTTCTTC
few	TRBV11-2	TRBD2	TRBJ2-2	CASSGYRDYRENTGELFF	TGTGCCAGCAGCGGGTACCGGGACTACCGGGAAAACACCGGGGAGCTGTTTTTT
many	TRBV4-1	NA	TRBJ2-3	CASSPSAADYLTDTQYF	TGCGCCAGCAGCCCTTCCGCGGCCGACTACCTCACAGATACGCAGTATTTT
few	TRBV7-8	NA	TRBJ2-1	CASSSRRESSYNEQFF	TGTGCCAGCAGCTCCCGGAGGGAGAGCTCCTACAATGAGCAGTTCTTC
NA	TRBV7-9	NA	TRBJ2-7	CASSFLGRSPEQYF	TGTGCCAGCAGCTTCCTAGGCAGGTCACCCGAGCAGTACTTC
few	TRBV30	NA	TRBJ2-7	CAWSQQGRNEQYF	TGTGCCTGGAGTCAACAGGGTAGGAACGAGCAGTACTTC
NA	TRBV5-1	TRBD1	TRBJ1-2	CASSLARQGAEYGYTF	TGCGCCAGCAGCTTAGCTCGGCAGGGGGCGGAGTATGGCTACACCTTC